These 31 T cell receptor beta chains came from one sample sequenced in a study of T-cell reconstitution after alpha-beta-depleted transplantation in children. The authors prepared the TCRbeta library with unique molecular identifiers. MiXCR was run by TCRdb on the PCR reads, yielding one entry per CDR3 protein. The table records roughly 200,000 distinct CDR3 sequences, under 8.5% of them present only once. This sample comprised PBMCs, obtained before TCRalphabeta/CD19-depleted stem cell transplant. The receptor source for this set is a boy aged 2 to 10 with acute lymphoblastic leukemia, due to receive a stem cell transplant.

The chain has TRBV2 and TRBJ2-3; the match to TRBD2 covers 8 bases. J was trimmed by 8 bases and V by 1 base; bases with no gene match: 8. Germline V gene lookup returns CDR1 SNHLY and CDR2 FYNNEI. This CDR3 has 15 residues. The CDR3 sequence is CASSEVHAGGGTQYF. The CDR3, as DNA: TGTGCCAGCAGTGAAGTCCATGCGGGGGGAGGTACGCAGTATTTT. Full variable domain (missing parts from reference TRBV2 and TRBJ2-3): EPEVTQTPSHQVTQMGQEVILRCVPISNHLYFYWYRQILGQKVEFLVSFYNNEISEKSEIFDDQFSVERPDGSNFTLKIRSTKLEDSAMYFCASSEVHAGGGTQYFGPGTRLTVL.

The genes are TRBV12-3 or TRBV12-4 and TRBJ2-3, with 8 bases aligning to TRBD2. The CDR3 length is 18 residues. The V and J ends lost 4 bases and 0 bases, in that order; junction bases with no gene match: 12. The CDR3 is CASSSLLRGATSTDTQYF. DNA of the CDR3: TGTGCCAGCAGTTCCCTTTTGCGGGGGGCTACTAGCACAGATACGCAGTATTTT.

This clonotype was seen ten or more times. V gene TRBV29-1 combines with J gene TRBJ1-2, with D uncertain. V dropped 4 bases and J dropped 3 bases, with 6 bases sitting between them. Per germline, CDR1 SQVTM and CDR2 ANQGSEA. This CDR3 region has 11 residues. CDR3 DNA: TGCAGCGTTGCCGGGGACTATGGCTACACCTTC. Translating gives CSVAGDYGYTF. The complete variable domain, with remaining parts taken from reference TRBV29-1 and TRBJ1-2, reads SAVISQKPSRDICQRGTSLTIQCQVDSQVTMMFWYRQQPGQSLTLIATANQGSEATYESGFVIDKFPISRPNLTFSTLTVSNMSPEDSSIYLCSVAGDYGYTFGSGTRLTVV.

The V gene is TRBV20-1, the J gene TRBJ1-5; D perhaps matches TRBD1 (5 bases). Germline V lookup: CDR1 DFQATT, CDR2 SNEGSKA (reference sequence). The CDR3 is 14 amino acids. V shed 4 bases and J shed 0 bases, with 10 bases lying between them. CDR3 protein: CSAITGYSNQPQHF. DNA of the CDR3: TGCAGTGCTATTACAGGATATAGCAATCAGCCCCAGCATTTT.

This clonotype was recorded many times. V is TRBV6-1 and J is TRBJ2-7; 8 bases are a match to TRBD1. V shed 8 bases, J shed 2 bases, and the junction held 2 bases outside the gene matches. The CDR3 sequence is 12 residues long. Per the germline V gene, CDR1 is MNHNS and CDR2 is SASEGT. The CDR3 bases are TGTGCCAGCTGGGACAGGCCCTACGAGCAGTACTTC. Protein: CASWDRPYEQYF.

This clonotype appeared many times. This chain links TRBV20-1 with TRBJ1-1, with TRBD1 as a possible D gene (5 bases). The CDR3 has 12 residues. Germline CDR1 is DFQATT and CDR2 is SNEGSKA (reference sequence). Trimming stripped 5 bases from V and 1 base from J, with 8 bases between. The CDR3, as DNA: TGCAGTGCTTATACAGGGAACACTGAAGCTTTCTTT. Translation gives CSAYTGNTEAFF.

This chain joins TRBV4-3 and TRBJ2-2; D may be TRBD1 (6 bases). From germline, CDR1 is LGHNA and CDR2 YSLEER. Trimming left V 0 bases short and J 0 bases short, with 17 bases between. The length of the CDR3 is 19 residues. The DNA for the CDR3 is TGCGCCAGCAGCCAAGATGCTTCCGAGGGACAACCGAACACCGGGGAGCTGTTTTTT. It codes for CASSQDASEGQPNTGELFF.

This clonotype was found a few times. The chain couples TRBV7-2 to TRBJ2-4, with 8 bases fitting TRBD1. The CDR3 runs 16 residues. The V segment lost 4 bases and the J segment 3 bases; nucleotides outside the gene matches: 8. Germline loops: CDR1 SGHTA, CDR2 FQGNSA. CDR3 amino acids: CASSSRTGRVKNIQYF. The CDR3 DNA sequence: TGTGCCAGCAGCTCGCGGACAGGGCGAGTCAAAAACATTCAGTACTTC.

This clonotype has a count of ten or more. The V gene is TRBV28, the J gene TRBJ1-2; no reliable D call. Trimming took 5 bases from V and 3 from J, leaving 7 bases between them. The CDR3 extends over 12 amino acids. CDR1 MDHEN and CDR2 SYDVKM come from the germline V gene. Here the CDR3 reads CASSPSDYGYTF. CDR3 DNA: TGTGCCAGCAGTCCATCAGACTATGGCTACACCTTC.

In its sample, this clonotype was seen many times. The V call is TRBV12-3 or TRBV12-4, the J call TRBJ2-5, with 7 bases aligning to TRBD2. J lost 1 base, V lost 4 bases, and 3 bases had no gene match. This CDR3 contains 14 residues. The CDR3 reads CASSSAGIQETQYF. CDR3 nucleotides: TGTGCCAGCAGTTCAGCGGGGATCCAAGAGACCCAGTACTTC.

This clonotype has a count of ten or more. The V and J genes are TRBV28 and TRBJ2-7; D gene uncertain. Germline values: CDR1 MDHEN, CDR2 SYDVKM. V lost 6 bases and J 3 bases, leaving 15 bases between the germline ends. The CDR3 is made up of 14 amino acids. CDR3 sequence reads: CASSREDGNYEQYF. The CDR3 region has the DNA TGTGCCAGCAGCCGAGAGGACGGAAACTACGAGCAGTACTTC.

This clonotype was seen repeatedly, ten times or more. This chain links TRBV28 with TRBJ2-1, with 9 bases identical to TRBD1. V shed 6 bases, J shed 5 bases, and the junction held 8 bases outside the gene matches. Looked up from germline, CDR1 is MDHEN and CDR2 is SYDVKM. CDR3 length: 15 amino acids. The DNA of the CDR3 is TGTGCCAGCAGCCTAGGGACAGGGAGAGACAATGAGCAGTTCTTC. Translation: CASSLGTGRDNEQFF.

This clonotype was observed at least ten times. V and J are TRBV4-3 and TRBJ1-1; TRBD1 is a possible D gene (5 bases). The CDR3 consists of 15 residues. Germline CDR1 reads LGHNA; CDR2 reads YSLEER. Trimming shortened V by 3 bases and J by 4 bases, and 15 bases separated the two germline ends. This chain's CDR3 is CASSQQGDLSTEAFF. CDR3 DNA sequence: TGCGCCAGCAGCCAGCAAGGGGATTTGAGCACTGAAGCTTTCTTT.

This clonotype was observed a few times. The chain couples TRBV5-1 to TRBJ2-1, with unresolved D. The CDR3 has 12 amino acids. Germline lookup yields CDR1 SGHRS and CDR2 YFSETQ. Trimming removed 0 bases from V and 8 bases from J, with 6 bases in between. This CDR3 is CASSLGLDEQFF. CDR3 DNA sequence: TGCGCCAGCAGCTTGGGGTTGGATGAGCAGTTCTTC.

In this sample, this clonotype turned up a few times. The V and J genes are TRBV7-8 and TRBJ1-5; D ambiguous. The CDR3 totals 14 residues. CDR1 and CDR2 from the germline V gene are SGHVS and FQNEAQ. The V end lost 6 bases, the J end lost 1 base, and 10 bases lay between the germline ends. This CDR3 reads CASRQRGSNQPQHF. The CDR3 DNA follows: TGTGCCAGCAGACAAAGAGGAAGCAATCAGCCCCAGCATTTT.

The gene calls are TRBV4-3 and TRBJ2-5; D possibly corresponds to TRBD2 (7 bases). Trimming shortened V by 6 bases and J by 1 base, and 24 bases separated the two germline ends. CDR3 size: 18 residues. Germline V lookup: CDR1 LGHNA, CDR2 YSLEER. CDR3 loop: CASSPRVLVRGAQETQYF. The CDR3 DNA is TGCGCCAGCAGTCCAAGGGTCTTGGTCCGGGGGGCCCAAGAGACCCAGTACTTC.

This clonotype was seen a few times. V gene TRBV29-1 combines with J gene TRBJ2-1; 11 bases map to TRBD2. V lost 4 bases and J lost 4; bases outside the gene matches: 15. Germline V lookup: CDR1 SQVTM, CDR2 ANQGSEA. CDR3 size: 18 residues. In nucleotides, the CDR3 is TGCAGCGTTGTAGGGATAGCGGGAGGGAGAACAGCTTACAATGAGCAGTTCTTC. The encoded protein is CSVVGIAGGRTAYNEQFF.

There are many counts of this clonotype. The chain has TRBV27 and TRBJ2-6; D not resolved. Trimming removed 1 base from V and 0 bases from J, with 4 bases in between. The CDR3 runs to 15 residues. Germline values: CDR1 MNHEY, CDR2 SMNVEV (reference sequence). In nucleotides, the CDR3 is TGTGCCAGCAGTTTATTGCGCTCTGGGGCCAACGTCCTGACTTTC. This translates into CASSLLRSGANVLTF.

This clonotype occurred many times. This chain joins TRBV27 and TRBJ2-2; TRBD2 is a possible D gene (5 bases). The CDR3 consists of 15 residues. V lost 1 base, J lost 5 bases, and 11 bases lay in between. CDR1 and CDR2 from the germline V gene are MNHEY and SMNVEV (reference sequence). The CDR3 here is CASSLYHTGTGELFF. CDR3 nucleotide sequence: TGTGCCAGCAGTTTATACCACACGGGGACCGGGGAGCTGTTTTTT.

This clonotype appeared many times. The V call is TRBV5-1, the J call TRBJ2-1, with 10 nucleotides matching TRBD2. The CDR3 is made up of 13 amino acids. The trim removed 6 bases at V and 9 bases at J, leaving 6 bases unmatched. Germline loops: CDR1 SGHRS, CDR2 YFSETQ. The CDR3 here is CASTGTSAVEQFF. The CDR3 coding sequence is TGCGCCAGCACCGGGACTAGCGCGGTTGAGCAGTTCTTC.

This clonotype turned up a few times. The J gene is TRBJ2-2, the V gene TRBV5-6; D might be TRBD2 (5 bases). CDR1 SGHDT and CDR2 YYEEEE come from the germline V gene. This CDR3 comprises 14 residues. Trimming stripped 2 bases from V and 4 bases from J, with 9 bases between. Written as DNA, the CDR3 is TGTGCCAGCAGCTTTCGGACTGGCACCGGGGAGCTGTTTTTT. Protein sequence: CASSFRTGTGELFF.

This clonotype appeared many times. CDR3 sequence (DNA): TGTGCCAGCAGACCGGGATGGACCTCTGGAAACACCATATATTTT. Amino acids: CASRPGWTSGNTIYF. The chain has TRBV5-5 and TRBJ1-3; D ambiguous. This CDR3 spans 15 amino acids. From germline, CDR1 is SGHKS and CDR2 YYEKEE (reference sequence). V was trimmed by 5 bases and J by 0 bases, leaving 12 bases between them.

This clonotype was observed many times. This rearrangement joins TRBV7-2 to TRBJ2-3, with D perhaps TRBD1 or TRBD2 (5 bases each). V was clipped by 1 base and J by 11 bases, with 22 bases between them. CDR3 length equals 16 residues. CDR1 is SGHTA, CDR2 FQGNSA, per germline. The CDR3 loop is CASSLELSGTTGRQYF. CDR3 nucleotide sequence: TGTGCCAGCAGCTTAGAATTGTCGGGGACCACTGGGAGGCAGTATTTT.

This clonotype was recorded at least ten times. CDR3 coding DNA: TGCAGTGCTTTAACGACAGGGGGGCACACAGATACGCAGTATTTT. As protein: CSALTTGGHTDTQYF. The chain joins TRBV20-1 to TRBJ2-3, with 9 bases aligning to TRBD1. CDR3 length equals 15 residues. V shed 5 bases and J 2 bases; nucleotides not matched to a gene: 8. CDR1 is DFQATT, CDR2 SNEGSKA, per germline (reference sequence).

The chain links TRBV5-1 to TRBJ1-1, with 7 bases lining up with TRBD1. V trimming: 4 bases; J trimming: 7 bases; junction bases outside the gene matches: 13. The CDR3 totals 15 residues. CDR1 SGHRS and CDR2 YFSETQ come from the germline V gene. CDR3 coding DNA: TGCGCCAGCAGCCCGATAAGGACAGGCCAGAATGAAGCTTTCTTT. It specifies CASSPIRTGQNEAFF. The full variable domain, with the rest looked up from reference TRBV5-1 and TRBJ1-1, is KAGVTQTPRYLIKTRGQQVTLSCSPISGHRSVSWYQQTPGQGLQFLFEYFSETQRNKGNFPGRFSGRQFSNSRSEMNVSTLELGDSALYLCASSPIRTGQNEAFFGQGTRLTVV.

The chain uses TRBV5-6 and TRBJ2-7; 8 bases agree with TRBD1. The germline V gene has CDR1 SGHDT and CDR2 YYEEEE. With 3 bases clipped from V and 2 bases from J, the junction kept 4 bases outside the gene matches. CDR3 length: 14 amino acids. The CDR3 DNA follows: TGTGCCAGCAGCTCGACAGGGGACCCCTACGAGCAGTACTTC. Translating it yields CASSSTGDPYEQYF.

This clonotype was seen only a few times. The chain recombines TRBV11-2 with TRBJ2-1, with D possibly being TRBD2 (6 bases). Deletions cut 4 bases from V and 10 bases from J, with 8 bases between. Per germline, CDR1 SGHAT and CDR2 FQNNGV. The CDR3 has 11 residues. CDR3 in DNA: TGTGCCAGCAGCTCCCGGGAGGAGCAGTTCTTC. Amino acid sequence: CASSSREEQFF.

This clonotype was recorded many times. The gene calls are TRBV28 and TRBJ2-2, with 8 bases fitting TRBD2. The CDR3 sequence is 17 residues long. With 6 bases clipped from V and 3 bases from J, the junction kept 12 bases outside the gene matches. The germline CDR1 and CDR2 sequences are MDHEN and SYDVKM. CDR3 DNA: TGTGCCAGCAGGAGACTAGCGTTTCGGTCCCACACCGGGGAGCTGTTTTTT. It is translated as CASRRLAFRSHTGELFF.

The table lists this clonotype with many counts. The chain uses TRBV4-2 and TRBJ2-1; TRBD2 aligns across 8 bases. V lost 6 bases and J lost 4; bases outside the gene matches: 11. The CDR3 runs to 16 residues. Germline CDR1 is LGHNA and CDR2 is YNFKEQ. The CDR3 DNA is TGTGCCAGCAGTTATACACCGGGACTAGGGTACAATGAGCAGTTCTTC. Translation gives CASSYTPGLGYNEQFF.

This clonotype occurred many times. The V and J genes are TRBV7-9 and TRBJ2-7, with 7 bases fitting TRBD1. CDR3 length: 14 amino acids. The germline gives CDR1 SEHNR, CDR2 FQNEAQ (reference sequence). The V and J ends lost 5 bases and 3 bases, in that order; junction bases with no gene match: 7. The CDR3 sequence: CASSRTGKVYEQYF. CDR3 nucleotide sequence: TGTGCCAGCAGCCGGACAGGTAAAGTCTACGAGCAGTACTTC.

This clonotype was observed many times. This chain uses TRBV28 with TRBJ1-4, with TRBD1 as a possible D gene (5 bases). With 4 bases removed from V and 4 bases from J, the gap between germline ends came to 13 bases. The CDR3 runs to 15 residues. Per germline, CDR1 MDHEN and CDR2 SYDVKM. For the CDR3, the DNA is TGTGCCAGCAGTTCCCAGGCAGGGTTTAATGAAAAACTGTTTTTT. Its translation: CASSSQAGFNEKLFF.